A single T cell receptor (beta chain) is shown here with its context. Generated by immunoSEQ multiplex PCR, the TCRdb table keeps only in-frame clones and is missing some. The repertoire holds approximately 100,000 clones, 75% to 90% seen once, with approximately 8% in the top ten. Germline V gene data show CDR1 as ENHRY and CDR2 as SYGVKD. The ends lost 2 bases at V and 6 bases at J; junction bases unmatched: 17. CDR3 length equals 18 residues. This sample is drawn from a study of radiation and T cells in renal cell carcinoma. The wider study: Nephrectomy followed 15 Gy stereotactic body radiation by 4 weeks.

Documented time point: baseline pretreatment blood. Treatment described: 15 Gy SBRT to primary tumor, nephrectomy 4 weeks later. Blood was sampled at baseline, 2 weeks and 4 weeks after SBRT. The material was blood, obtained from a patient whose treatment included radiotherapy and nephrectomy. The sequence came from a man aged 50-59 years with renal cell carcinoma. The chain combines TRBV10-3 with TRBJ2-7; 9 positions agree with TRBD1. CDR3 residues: CAISERRHGTGFLGEQYF. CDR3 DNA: TGTGCCATCAGTGAGAGAAGGCACGGGACAGGGTTTCTGGGCGAGCAGTACTTC.